A selection of T cell receptor beta chains follows, all from one sample in a study of blood T cell repertoires in COVID-19. Clones were read by immunoSEQ multiplex PCR, and TCRdb kept only the in-frame ones, dropping some. The sample has a few hundred thousand clones; 80% to 85% are singletons. Sequenced input: peripheral blood. Every receptor here comes from a woman aged 70 to 79 with COVID-19, enrolled during active disease. Each CDR3 is given with its conserved first and last residue. Each record gives: J gene, D gene, V gene, clone size, CDR3 protein, CDR3 DNA. D genes are given only for firm matches. Size values are once, few and many counts, or a class for expanded clones, and some rows have none.

j_gene: TRBJ1-6
d_gene: TRBD1
v_gene: TRBV7-2
abundance: -
CDR3aa: CASSLSYRGSYNSPLHF
CDR3nt: TGTGCCAGCAGCTTGTCCTACAGGGGATCCTATAATTCACCCCTCCACTTT

j_gene: TRBJ1-1
d_gene: TRBD1
v_gene: TRBV6-6
abundance: -
CDR3aa: CASSLSKTGGSSEAFF
CDR3nt: TGTGCCAGCAGCCTAAGCAAGACAGGGGGTAGTTCTGAAGCTTTCTTT

j_gene: TRBJ2-2
d_gene: TRBD2
v_gene: TRBV2
abundance: -
CDR3aa: CASSLLAGGPGGLFF
CDR3nt: TGTGCCAGCAGTTTACTAGCGGGAGGGCCCGGGGGGCTGTTTTTT

j_gene: TRBJ2-7
d_gene: TRBD2
v_gene: TRBV10-3
abundance: -
CDR3aa: CAIRGSVAGPYEQYF
CDR3nt: TGTGCCATCAGGGGATCCGTAGCGGGTCCCTACGAGCAGTACTTC

j_gene: TRBJ2-3
d_gene: -
v_gene: TRBV4-3
abundance: -
CDR3aa: CASSLGAADTQYF
CDR3nt: TGCGCCAGCAGCCTAGGAGCCGCAGATACGCAGTATTTT

j_gene: TRBJ1-4
d_gene: -
v_gene: TRBV4-1
abundance: -
CDR3aa: CASSQEGGATFATNEKLFF
CDR3nt: TGCGCCAGCAGCCAAGAGGGTGGGGCCACCTTTGCAACTAATGAAAAACTGTTTTTT

j_gene: TRBJ1-3
d_gene: -
v_gene: TRBV7-9
abundance: -
CDR3aa: CAGTNGNTIYF
CDR3nt: TGTGCCGGTACAAATGGAAACACCATATATTTT

j_gene: TRBJ1-5
d_gene: -
v_gene: TRBV4-3
abundance: -
CDR3aa: CASSQERNSIGPQHF
CDR3nt: TGCGCCAGCAGCCAAGAACGTAACTCCATTGGGCCCCAGCATTTT

j_gene: TRBJ2-2
d_gene: TRBD2
v_gene: TRBV7-7
abundance: -
CDR3aa: CASPQAGTSGSWNTGELFF
CDR3nt: TGTGCCAGCCCGCAAGCCGGGACTAGCGGGAGTTGGAACACCGGGGAGCTGTTTTTT

j_gene: TRBJ2-1
d_gene: -
v_gene: TRBV5-1
abundance: -
CDR3aa: CASSRAGRSSYNEQFF
CDR3nt: TGCGCCAGCAGCCGCGCGGGGAGGAGCTCCTACAATGAGCAGTTCTTC

j_gene: TRBJ2-1
d_gene: TRBD2
v_gene: TRBV11-2
abundance: -
CDR3aa: CASSPPLLRTSGRPALFF
CDR3nt: TGTGCCAGCAGCCCACCTTTGCTTCGGACTAGCGGGAGGCCCGCCCTGTTCTTC

j_gene: TRBJ2-1
d_gene: TRBD1
v_gene: TRBV12-5
abundance: -
CDR3aa: CASNVQGIDEQFF
CDR3nt: TGTGCTAGTAACGTACAGGGGATTGACGAGCAGTTCTTC

j_gene: TRBJ2-1
d_gene: TRBD1
v_gene: TRBV6-1
abundance: -
CDR3aa: CASSERPGQGAISSYNEQFF
CDR3nt: TGTGCCAGCAGTGAACGGCCGGGACAGGGGGCCATCAGCTCCTACAATGAGCAGTTCTTC

j_gene: TRBJ1-1
d_gene: -
v_gene: TRBV7-9
abundance: few
CDR3aa: CASSLAGMNTEAFF
CDR3nt: TGTGCCAGCAGCTTGGCCGGGATGAACACTGAAGCTTTCTTT

j_gene: TRBJ1-6
d_gene: TRBD1
v_gene: TRBV6-5
abundance: -
CDR3aa: CASRGTVNSPLHF
CDR3nt: TGTGCCAGCAGGGGGACAGTTAATTCACCCCTCCACTTT

j_gene: TRBJ1-2
d_gene: TRBD1
v_gene: TRBV28
abundance: -
CDR3aa: CASSSSGTVYGYTF
CDR3nt: TGTGCCAGCAGCTCCTCTGGGACAGTCTATGGCTACACCTTC

j_gene: TRBJ1-5
d_gene: -
v_gene: TRBV9
abundance: -
CDR3aa: CASSAGEDNQPQHF
CDR3nt: TGTGCCAGCAGCGCCGGGGAGGACAATCAGCCCCAGCATTTT